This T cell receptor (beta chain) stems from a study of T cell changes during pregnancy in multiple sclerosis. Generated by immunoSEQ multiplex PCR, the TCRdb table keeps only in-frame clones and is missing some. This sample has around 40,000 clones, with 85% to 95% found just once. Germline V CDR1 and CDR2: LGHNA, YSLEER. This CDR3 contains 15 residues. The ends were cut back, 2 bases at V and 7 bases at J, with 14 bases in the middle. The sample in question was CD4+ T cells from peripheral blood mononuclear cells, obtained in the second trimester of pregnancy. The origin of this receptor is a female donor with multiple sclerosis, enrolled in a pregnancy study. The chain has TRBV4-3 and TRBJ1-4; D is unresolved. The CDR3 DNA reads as TGCGCCAGCAGCCAAACGGGAAACGATCCTGAAAAACTGTTTTTT. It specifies CASSQTGNDPEKLFF.